The sequence of this T cell receptor beta chain was determined in a study of T-cell reconstitution after alpha-beta-depleted transplantation in children. Unique molecular identifiers were used to barcode this TCRbeta library. TCRdb reprocessed the PCR reads via MiXCR and lists one record per CDR3 protein. The sample gives a few hundred thousand distinct CDR3 sequences, around a tenth of which show up once; less than 2.5% is in the top ten. From germline, CDR1 is LNHDA and CDR2 SQIVND (reference sequence). This CDR3 spans 14 amino acids. The trim removed 8 bases at V and 2 bases at J, leaving 6 bases unmatched. The table lists this clonotype with a few counts.

The TCR originated in a human donor who donated a stem cell graft to a child with acute lymphoblastic leukemia. Sequenced material: PBMCs from the stem cell graft donor, taken from the stem cell graft. The chain carries TRBV19 and TRBJ2-3, with 8 nucleotides matching TRBD2. CDR3 sequence: CASRTSGTTDTQYF. CDR3 DNA: TGTGCCAGTCGTACTAGCGGAACCACAGATACGCAGTATTTT.